This note documents a single T cell receptor beta chain sequence. Its antigen is undetermined. The PCR employed 60 Vbeta primers together with 13 Jbeta primers. Generated by immunoSEQ multiplex PCR, the TCRdb table keeps only in-frame clones and is missing some. Of more than 95,000 clones in the sample, approximately 80% are singletons; the top ten hold around 1.8%. This sample is drawn from a study of cytomegalovirus exposure and HLA in healthy donors. Study background: In an early release, HLA-typed donors contributed approximately 82 million unique TCR sequences.

The study's findings and limits: Follow-up analysis found HLA locus-dependent TCR association rates, highest for DRB1 and lowest for HLA-C. Cytomegalovirus association was assigned to some 160 TCR beta chains.

Germline CDR1 and CDR2: MNHEY and SMNVEV (reference sequence). The length of the CDR3 is 16 residues. The germline V and J ends were trimmed by 7 bases and 3 bases, with 21 bases remaining between them. The TCR comes from a man aged 18 to 30 in good health and CMV-seronegative. The J gene is TRBJ1-1, the V gene TRBV27; D is possibly TRBD1 (6 bases). Specimen: PBMCs. In nucleotides, the CDR3 is TGTGCCAGCATCCGAGGGCAGGGCCCAGGGGACACTGAAGCTTTCTTT. This gives the protein CASIRGQGPGDTEAFF.